This entry describes one T cell receptor (beta chain). Its cognate antigen is unknown. Profiling relied on immunoSEQ multiplex PCR, and the TCRdb table lists in-frame clones only, not all of them. The sample has under 140,000 clones, 70% to 90% seen once. The record originates from a study of T cell responses to AZD1222 COVID-19 vaccine. Study results and limitations: Spike-specific TCR breadth and depth grew following two AZD1222 doses.

The V end was cut by 3 bases, the J end by 7 bases, with 7 bases between. CDR3 length: 12 residues. Sample: peripheral blood, taken 28 days after the second AZD1222 dose. This clonotype originated in an adult who received the AZD1222 COVID-19 vaccine. The chain recombines TRBV12-3 or TRBV12-4 with TRBJ1-5; D unresolved. The DNA for the CDR3 is TGTGCCAGCAGTTTTTTACGCCAGCCCCAGCATTTT. As protein: CASSFLRQPQHF.